These T cell receptor beta chains were read from a single sample in a study of cytomegalovirus exposure and HLA in healthy donors. Method: immunoSEQ multiplex PCR; TCRdb's copy keeps in-frame clones and lacks some. The sample lists around 150,000 clones, just over 75% occurring once. The sample comprised PBMCs. These receptors were taken from a woman aged 40 to 49 in good health and CMV-seronegative. Both conserved end residues are part of each CDR3. The D gene is left open where the match is weak. Only part of the rows carry a size: once, few, many, or a class if the clone is expanded.

v_call	d_call	clone_size	j_call	cdr3_nt	cdr3_aa
TRBV7-7	NA	NA	TRBJ2-1	TGTGCTAGCAGCTTAGCGTCGGACAATGAGCAGTTCTTC	CASSLASDNEQFF
TRBV2	TRBD2	NA	TRBJ2-7	TGTGCCAGCCGCCCGGGGGGACCCTACGAGCAGTACTTC	CASRPGGPYEQYF
TRBV6-5	NA	NA	TRBJ1-2	TGTGCCTCTAAGAGGGACAATAACTATGGCTACACCTTC	CASKRDNNYGYTF
TRBV9	TRBD1	once	TRBJ1-2	TGTGCCAGCAGCCCTGGCTCAGGGACAGGCTATGGCTACACCTTC	CASSPGSGTGYGYTF
TRBV19	TRBD1	NA	TRBJ2-2	TGTGCCAGTAGACCGGACAGGGTGAGGGGCGGGGAGCTGTTTTTT	CASRPDRVRGGELFF
TRBV11-3	NA	NA	TRBJ2-2	TGTGCCAGCAGCCCCTACACCGGGGAGCTGTTTTTT	CASSPYTGELFF
TRBV30	TRBD1	NA	TRBJ2-7	TGTGCCTGGAGTGGGGGACAGGGGATCCCGGGGGCCTACGAGCAGTACTTC	CAWSGGQGIPGAYEQYF
TRBV11-2	TRBD2	NA	TRBJ2-1	TGTGCCAGCAGCTCGACGGGGACTAGCCCTGAGCAGTTCTTC	CASSSTGTSPEQFF
TRBV28	TRBD1	NA	TRBJ1-5	TGTGCCACCGTGCAACTCCCGGGACAGGGCAATCAGCCCCAGCATTTT	CATVQLPGQGNQPQHF
TRBV7-2	NA	NA	TRBJ1-2	TGTGCCAGCAGCTTAGTTATCTCCGGTGGCTACACCTTC	CASSLVISGGYTF
TRBV5-1	TRBD1	NA	TRBJ1-4	TGCGCCAGCAGCTCGGGAGGGGGACAGTATGAAAAACTGTTTTTT	CASSSGGGQYEKLFF
TRBV4-1	NA	NA	TRBJ2-3	TGCGCCAGCAGCCAAGAAAACAGCCTCACAGATACGCGGTATTTT	CASSQENSLTDTRYF
TRBV18	TRBD2	NA	TRBJ2-1	TGTGCCAGCTCACCCACTGTCGCGCCTAGCGGGAGGGCCCTAGAGCAGTTCTTC	CASSPTVAPSGRALEQFF
TRBV27	NA	NA	TRBJ2-7	TGTGCCAGCAGTTCAATAGAGGATAGCTACGAGCAGTACTTC	CASSSIEDSYEQYF
TRBV27	TRBD2	NA	TRBJ2-7	TGTGCCAGCAGTTCGGGGGGCGAGCAGTACTTC	CASSSGGEQYF
TRBV2	TRBD1	NA	TRBJ1-5	TGTGCCAGCAGGGGGGCGGGACAGGGGTTCAATCAGCCCCAGCATTTT	CASRGAGQGFNQPQHF
TRBV15	TRBD1	few	TRBJ2-3	TGTGCCACCAGCATTCGGGGACAGCACACAGATACGCAGTATTTT	CATSIRGQHTDTQYF
TRBV7-6	NA	NA	TRBJ2-1	TGTGCCAGCAGCTTAAATGGAGAGGCGGCTACCAACAATGAGCAGTTCTTC	CASSLNGEAATNNEQFF
TRBV11-3	NA	NA	TRBJ2-7	TGTGCCAGCAGCTTAGATTCGTTACGGGTGGGGCCGTACTTC	CASSLDSLRVGPYF
TRBV6-6	TRBD1	NA	TRBJ1-1	TGTGCCAGCAGTGCACAGGGGGCGGGAATGAACACTGAAGCTTTCTTT	CASSAQGAGMNTEAFF
TRBV27	TRBD1	NA	TRBJ2-5	TGTGCCAGCAGGACCAGGGGGGAGACCCAGTACTTC	CASRTRGETQYF
TRBV5-4	TRBD2	NA	TRBJ2-7	TGTGCCAGCAGCTTAACTAGCGGGAGTAACTCCTACGAGCAGTACTTC	CASSLTSGSNSYEQYF
TRBV29-1	TRBD2	NA	TRBJ2-1	TGCAGCGTTGAAGGACTAGCGGGAGTTTCTAGGAATGAGCAGTTCTTC	CSVEGLAGVSRNEQFF
TRBV6-1	TRBD1	NA	TRBJ1-1	TGTGCCAGCAGGACCGGGACAGGCACTGAAGCTTTCTTT	CASRTGTGTEAFF
TRBV30	TRBD2	NA	TRBJ2-7	TGTGCCTGGAGTCCAATACAGAAAGCGGGAGGGGCTTACGAGCAGTACTTC	CAWSPIQKAGGAYEQYF
TRBV9	TRBD1	NA	TRBJ2-4	TGTGCCAGCAGCGGACAGGGAAACATTCAGTACTTC	CASSGQGNIQYF
TRBV4-1	NA	NA	TRBJ1-1	TGCGCCAGCAGCCAAGATAGCGGGCGCACTGAAGCTTTCTTT	CASSQDSGRTEAFF
TRBV19	TRBD1	few	TRBJ1-1	TGTGCCAGTAGTACCGACAGGGGTTTCGCTGAAGCTTTCTTT	CASSTDRGFAEAFF
TRBV7-3	NA	NA	TRBJ2-7	TGTGCCAGCAGCTTAATAGGAGACGAGCAGTACTTC	CASSLIGDEQYF
TRBV7-9	NA	NA	TRBJ1-2	TGTGCCAGCAGCTTAAGCGACAGACGCTACACCTTC	CASSLSDRRYTF
TRBV9	TRBD2	few	TRBJ2-3	TGTGCCAGCAGCGTGGAAGGGACTAGCCTTAGCACAGATACGCAGTATTTT	CASSVEGTSLSTDTQYF
TRBV10-3	NA	few	TRBJ1-4	TGTGCCATCAGTGAAGGGCAGGGGAATGAAAAACTGTTTTTT	CAISEGQGNEKLFF
TRBV5-1	TRBD1	NA	TRBJ1-1	TGCGCCAGCCAATCGGGACAGGGTGATATGAACACTGAAGCTTTCTTT	CASQSGQGDMNTEAFF
TRBV18	TRBD1	once	TRBJ2-7	TGTGCCAGCTCACCGACAGGGGGATCCTACGAGCAGTACTTC	CASSPTGGSYEQYF
TRBV5-1	NA	NA	TRBJ1-2	TGCGCCAGCAGCTTGGGGACGGATCAGGGGGGCTACACCTTC	CASSLGTDQGGYTF
TRBV5-1	NA	NA	TRBJ2-1	TGCGCCAGCAGCTTGATCTTAAGCGACCACAACAATGAGCAGTTCTTC	CASSLILSDHNNEQFF
TRBV28	TRBD2	NA	TRBJ2-1	TGTGCCAGCAGTCCCATCGGGGTGGGAGGGGACTCCAATGAGCAGTTCTTC	CASSPIGVGGDSNEQFF
TRBV5-1	TRBD1	NA	TRBJ1-2	TGCGCCAGCAGCCCTGGACAGGGAGAAGGCTACACCTTC	CASSPGQGEGYTF
TRBV7-9	TRBD1	NA	TRBJ1-1	TGTGCCAGCAGCTTAGCGAGCCAGGGGGCCGGTACTGAAGCTTTCTTT	CASSLASQGAGTEAFF
TRBV7-9	NA	NA	TRBJ2-1	TGTGCCAGCAGCCTAGCCGACCCCACCGACACTGAGCAGTTCTTC	CASSLADPTDTEQFF
TRBV6-5	NA	NA	TRBJ1-1	TGTGCCAGCAGCATTACAGAGAACACTGAAGCTTTCTTT	CASSITENTEAFF
TRBV27	TRBD2	NA	TRBJ2-7	TGTGCCAGCAGTTTAGGTTTCGGGGCTAGCGGGAGGCAATACGAGCAGTACTTC	CASSLGFGASGRQYEQYF
TRBV6-1	NA	few	TRBJ2-7	TGTGCCAGCAGTGAGCGCAATCTCCACGAGCAGTACTTC	CASSERNLHEQYF
TRBV11-2	NA	few	TRBJ2-7	TGTGCCAGCAGTTTTCAACCAGGGGCTAGCTACGAGCAGTACTTC	CASSFQPGASYEQYF
TRBV10-3	TRBD1	few	TRBJ1-1	TGTGCCATCAGGACAGGGGGCTCTTTGGACACTGAAGCTTTCTTT	CAIRTGGSLDTEAFF
TRBV7-9	TRBD1	NA	TRBJ2-7	TGTGCCAGCAGCCCCGCACAGGGGAGAGGAGAGCAGTACTTC	CASSPAQGRGEQYF
TRBV5-1	TRBD1	NA	TRBJ2-3	TGCGCCAGTACAGGGGTGGGAGATACGCAGTATTTT	CASTGVGDTQYF
TRBV6-5	TRBD1	few	TRBJ2-7	TGTGCCAGCAGTGTACTACAGGGGGCGATCGAGCAGTACTTC	CASSVLQGAIEQYF
TRBV7-8	TRBD1	few	TRBJ2-7	TGTGCCAGCAGCCCTGGGACAGGGGAGTTTTGGGGGAGCTCCTACGAGCAGTACTTC	CASSPGTGEFWGSSYEQYF
TRBV27	NA	NA	TRBJ2-3	TGTGCCAGCAGTTTTTCGGGGAGGCCAGATACGCAGTATTTT	CASSFSGRPDTQYF
TRBV29-1	TRBD2	NA	TRBJ2-3	TGCAGCGTTGAAGTGCTAGCGGACACAGATACGCAGTATTTT	CSVEVLADTDTQYF
TRBV27	NA	NA	TRBJ2-3	TGTGCCAGCAGACAATATGGGGGGGATACGCAGTATTTT	CASRQYGGDTQYF
TRBV30	TRBD2	NA	TRBJ2-3	TGTGCCTGGAGTGTTGGACTAGCGGGAGGGCCGGATACGCAGTATTTT	CAWSVGLAGGPDTQYF
TRBV5-1	NA	once	TRBJ2-4	TGCGCCAGCAGCCCCGCGGAGGGGACCAAAAACATTCAGTACTTC	CASSPAEGTKNIQYF
TRBV5-4	TRBD2	NA	TRBJ2-2	TGTGCCAGCAGCTCACTAGCGGGAGTCACCGGGGAGCTGTTTTTT	CASSSLAGVTGELFF
TRBV5-1	TRBD1	NA	TRBJ2-7	TGCGCCAGCAGCTACGGGACAGCCTCCCGGGAGCAGTACTTC	CASSYGTASREQYF
TRBV2	NA	NA	TRBJ1-1	TGTGCCAGCAGCACAGCGGGTAACACTGAAGCTTTCTTT	CASSTAGNTEAFF